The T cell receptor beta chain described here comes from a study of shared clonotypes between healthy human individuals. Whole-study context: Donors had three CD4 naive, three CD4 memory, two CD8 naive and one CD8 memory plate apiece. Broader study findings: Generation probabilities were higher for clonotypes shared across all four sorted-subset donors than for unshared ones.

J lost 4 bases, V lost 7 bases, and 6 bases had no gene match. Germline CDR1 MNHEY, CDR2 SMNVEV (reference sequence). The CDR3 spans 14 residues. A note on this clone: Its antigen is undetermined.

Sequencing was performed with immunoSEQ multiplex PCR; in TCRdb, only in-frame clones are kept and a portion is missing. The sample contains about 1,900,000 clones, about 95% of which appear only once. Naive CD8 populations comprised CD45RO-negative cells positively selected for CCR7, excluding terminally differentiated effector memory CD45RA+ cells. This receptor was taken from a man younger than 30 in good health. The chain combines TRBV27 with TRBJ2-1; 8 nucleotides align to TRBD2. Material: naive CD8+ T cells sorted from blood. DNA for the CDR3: TGTGCCAGCACCGTTATAGCGGGGTACAATGAGCAGTTCTTC. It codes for CASTVIAGYNEQFF.